This T cell receptor beta chain was sequenced for a study of T cell repertoires in cytomegalovirus infection. Study results and caveats: Based on cumulative public TCR beta family frequency, carriers of CMV plus the relevant HLA were identified.

In this sample, this clonotype turned up a few times. The antigen remains undetermined. The CDR3 is 13 residues long. The germline gives CDR1 LNHDA, CDR2 SQIVND (reference sequence). V was trimmed by 7 bases and J by 2 bases, leaving 11 bases between them. TCRdb reprocessed the reads via MiXCR and lists one record per CDR3 protein. Of 150,000 to 200,000 distinct CDR3 sequences in the sample, 9.5% were seen once. The sample comprised PBMCs. The receptor was derived from a human donor in good health (CMV status not recorded). Some clones in this sample may be carry-over from other donors' samples. The chain uses TRBV19 and TRBJ1-2; D is perhaps TRBD1 (5 bases). CDR3 protein: CASTDSRNYGYTF. CDR3 DNA sequence: TGTGCCAGTACCGACAGCAGGAACTATGGCTACACCTTC.